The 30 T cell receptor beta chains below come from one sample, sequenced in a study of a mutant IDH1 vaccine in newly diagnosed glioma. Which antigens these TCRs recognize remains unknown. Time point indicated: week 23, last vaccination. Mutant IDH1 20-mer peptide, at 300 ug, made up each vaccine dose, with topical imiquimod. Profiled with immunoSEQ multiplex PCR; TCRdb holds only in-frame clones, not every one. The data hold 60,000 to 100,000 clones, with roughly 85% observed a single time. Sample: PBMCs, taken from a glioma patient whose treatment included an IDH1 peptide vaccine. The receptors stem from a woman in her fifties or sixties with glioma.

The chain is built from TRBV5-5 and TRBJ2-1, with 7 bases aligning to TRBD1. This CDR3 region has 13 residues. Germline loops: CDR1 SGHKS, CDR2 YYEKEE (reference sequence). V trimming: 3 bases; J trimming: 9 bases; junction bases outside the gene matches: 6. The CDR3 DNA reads TGTGCCAGCAGCTCGCTACAGGGGACTGAGCAGTTCTTC. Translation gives CASSSLQGTEQFF. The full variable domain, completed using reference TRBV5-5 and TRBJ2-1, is DAGVTQSPTHLIKTRGQQVTLRCSPISGHKSVSWYQQVLGQGPQFIFQYYEKEERGRGNFPDRFSARQFPNYSSELNVNALLLGDSALYLCASSSLQGTEQFFGPGTRLTVL.

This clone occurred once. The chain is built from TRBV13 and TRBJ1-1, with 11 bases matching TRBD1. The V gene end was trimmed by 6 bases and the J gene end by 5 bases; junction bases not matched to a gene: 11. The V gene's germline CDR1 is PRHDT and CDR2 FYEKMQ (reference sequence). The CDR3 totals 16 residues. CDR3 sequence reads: CASRPPGTGGQTEAFF. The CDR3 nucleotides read TGTGCCAGCAGGCCCCCCGGGACAGGGGGTCAGACTGAAGCTTTCTTT.

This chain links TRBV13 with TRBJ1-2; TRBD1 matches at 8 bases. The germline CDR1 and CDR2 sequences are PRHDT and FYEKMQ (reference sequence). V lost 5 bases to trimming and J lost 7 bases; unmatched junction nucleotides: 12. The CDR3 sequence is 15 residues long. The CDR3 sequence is CASSTGDRTLRGYTF. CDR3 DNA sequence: TGTGCCAGCAGCACCGGGGACAGGACCCTTCGTGGCTACACCTTC.

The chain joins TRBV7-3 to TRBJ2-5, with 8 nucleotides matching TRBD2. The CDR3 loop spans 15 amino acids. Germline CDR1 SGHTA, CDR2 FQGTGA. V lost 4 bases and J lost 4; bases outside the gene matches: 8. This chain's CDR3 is CASSSAPGLGETQYF. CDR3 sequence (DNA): TGTGCCAGCAGCTCAGCCCCGGGACTAGGAGAGACCCAGTACTTC.

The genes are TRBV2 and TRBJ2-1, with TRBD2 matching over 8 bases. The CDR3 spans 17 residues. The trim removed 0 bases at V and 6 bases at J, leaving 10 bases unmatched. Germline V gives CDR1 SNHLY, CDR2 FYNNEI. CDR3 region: CASSEASGSEWRNEQFF. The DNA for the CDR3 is TGTGCCAGCAGTGAAGCCAGCGGGAGTGAATGGCGCAATGAGCAGTTCTTC.

The CDR3 DNA reads as TGCGCCAGCAGCCCCTGGACAGGGGCCGCCGGGGAGCTGTTTTTT. Protein product: CASSPWTGAAGELFF. The chain uses TRBV5-1 and TRBJ2-2; 9 nucleotides line up with TRBD1. Germline V gene data show CDR1 as SGHRS and CDR2 as YFSETQ. There are 15 residues in the CDR3. V lost 4 bases and J lost 6; bases outside the gene matches: 7.

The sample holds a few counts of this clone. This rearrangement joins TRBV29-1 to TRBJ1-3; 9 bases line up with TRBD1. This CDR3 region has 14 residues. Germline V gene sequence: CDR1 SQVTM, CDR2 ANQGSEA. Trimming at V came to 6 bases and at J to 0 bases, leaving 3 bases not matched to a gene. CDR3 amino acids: CSVWGQGSGNTIYF. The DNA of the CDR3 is TGCAGCGTCTGGGGACAGGGCTCTGGAAACACCATATATTTT.

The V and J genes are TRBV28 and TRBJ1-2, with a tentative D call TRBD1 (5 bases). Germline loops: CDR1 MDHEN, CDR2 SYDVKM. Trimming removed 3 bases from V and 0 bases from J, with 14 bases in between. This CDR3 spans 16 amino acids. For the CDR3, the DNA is TGTGCCAGCAGTTTCAGACAAGGGACCACTAACTATGGCTACACCTTC. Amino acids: CASSFRQGTTNYGYTF.

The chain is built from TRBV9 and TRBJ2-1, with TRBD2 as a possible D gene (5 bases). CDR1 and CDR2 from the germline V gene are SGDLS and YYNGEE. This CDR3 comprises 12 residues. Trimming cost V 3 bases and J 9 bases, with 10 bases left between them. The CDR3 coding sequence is TGTGCCAGCAGCGCCCCTAGCCTTGAGCAGTTCTTC. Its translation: CASSAPSLEQFF.

CDR3 protein: CASSEYLDTEAFF. CDR3 bases: TGTGCCAGCAGTGAATATCTGGACACTGAAGCTTTCTTT. The J gene is TRBJ1-1, the V gene TRBV2; no reliable D call. This CDR3 has 13 residues. Trimming left V 2 bases short and J 3 bases short, with 7 bases between. Germline assignment: CDR1 SNHLY and CDR2 FYNNEI.

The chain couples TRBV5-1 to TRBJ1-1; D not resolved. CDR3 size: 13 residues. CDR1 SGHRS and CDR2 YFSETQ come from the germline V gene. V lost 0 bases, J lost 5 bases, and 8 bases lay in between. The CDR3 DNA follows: TGCGCCAGCAGCTTGGGGCTAGGTACTGAAGCTTTCTTT. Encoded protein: CASSLGLGTEAFF.

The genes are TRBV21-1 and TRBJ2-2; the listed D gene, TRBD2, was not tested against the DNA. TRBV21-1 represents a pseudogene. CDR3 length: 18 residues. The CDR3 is CASSKVGGLADFTGELFF. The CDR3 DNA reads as TGTGCCAGCAGCAAAGTTGGGGGACTAGCGGACTTCACCGGGGAGCTGTTTTTT.

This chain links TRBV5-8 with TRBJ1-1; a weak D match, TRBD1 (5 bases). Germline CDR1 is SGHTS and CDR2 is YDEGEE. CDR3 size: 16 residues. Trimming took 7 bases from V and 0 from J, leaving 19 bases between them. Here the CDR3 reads CASGPSGTSMNTEAFF. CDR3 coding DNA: TGTGCCAGCGGACCTTCGGGGACCTCCATGAACACTGAAGCTTTCTTT.

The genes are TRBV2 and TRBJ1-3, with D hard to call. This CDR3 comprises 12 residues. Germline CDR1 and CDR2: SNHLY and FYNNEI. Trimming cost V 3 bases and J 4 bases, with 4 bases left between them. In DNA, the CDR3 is TGTGCCAGCAGTGACTACGGAAACACCATATATTTT. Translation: CASSDYGNTIYF. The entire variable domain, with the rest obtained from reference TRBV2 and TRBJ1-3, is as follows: EPEVTQTPSHQVTQMGQEVILRCVPISNHLYFYWYRQILGQKVEFLVSFYNNEISEKSEIFDDQFSVERPDGSNFTLKIRSTKLEDSAMYFCASSDYGNTIYFGEGSWLTVV.

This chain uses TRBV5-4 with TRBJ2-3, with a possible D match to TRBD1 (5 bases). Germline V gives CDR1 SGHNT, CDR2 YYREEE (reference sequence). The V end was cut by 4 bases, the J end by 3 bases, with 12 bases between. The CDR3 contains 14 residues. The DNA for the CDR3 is TGTGCCAGCAGCCCCAGACAGCTTACAGATACGCAGTATTTT. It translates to CASSPRQLTDTQYF.

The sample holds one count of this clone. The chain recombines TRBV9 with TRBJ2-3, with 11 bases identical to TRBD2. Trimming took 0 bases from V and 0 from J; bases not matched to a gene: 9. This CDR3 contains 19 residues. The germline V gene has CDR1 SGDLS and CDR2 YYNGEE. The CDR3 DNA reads TGTGCCAGCAGCGTAGAACAACTAGCGGGAGTCCCCAGCACAGATACGCAGTATTTT. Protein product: CASSVEQLAGVPSTDTQYF.

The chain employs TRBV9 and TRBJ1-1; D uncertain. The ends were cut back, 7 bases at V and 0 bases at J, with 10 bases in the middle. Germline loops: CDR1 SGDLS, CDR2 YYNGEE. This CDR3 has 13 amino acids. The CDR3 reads CASGSVLNTEAFF. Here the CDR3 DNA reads TGTGCCAGCGGGTCGGTATTGAACACTGAAGCTTTCTTT.

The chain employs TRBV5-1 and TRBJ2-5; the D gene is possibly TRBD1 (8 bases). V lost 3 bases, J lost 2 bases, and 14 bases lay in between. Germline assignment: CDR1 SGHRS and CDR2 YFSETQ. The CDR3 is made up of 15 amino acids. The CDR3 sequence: CASSSDRGGQETQYF. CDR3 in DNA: TGCGCCAGCAGCTCCGACAGGGGAGGGCAAGAGACCCAGTACTTC.

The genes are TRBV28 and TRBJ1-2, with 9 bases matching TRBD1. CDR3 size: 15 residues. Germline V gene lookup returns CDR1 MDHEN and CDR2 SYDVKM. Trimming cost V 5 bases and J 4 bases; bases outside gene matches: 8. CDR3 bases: TGTGCCAGCAGTAGCCTTGGGACAGGGATCTATGGCTACACCTTC. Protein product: CASSSLGTGIYGYTF.

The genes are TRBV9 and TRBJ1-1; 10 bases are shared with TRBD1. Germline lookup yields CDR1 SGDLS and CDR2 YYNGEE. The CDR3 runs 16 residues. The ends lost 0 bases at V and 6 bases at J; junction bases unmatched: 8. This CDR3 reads CASSVAGTGTGAEAFF. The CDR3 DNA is TGTGCCAGCAGCGTAGCTGGGACCGGGACAGGGGCTGAAGCTTTCTTT.

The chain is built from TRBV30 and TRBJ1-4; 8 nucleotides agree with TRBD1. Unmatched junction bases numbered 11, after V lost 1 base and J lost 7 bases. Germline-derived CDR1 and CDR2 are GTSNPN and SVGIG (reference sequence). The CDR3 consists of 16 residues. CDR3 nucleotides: TGTGCCTGGAGTGGGGCAGGGGGCGCGGTAATTGAAAAACTGTTTTTT. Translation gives CAWSGAGGAVIEKLFF.

The chain's CDR3 is CASSLDRGSAQFF. In nucleotides, the CDR3 is TGCGCCAGCAGCTTGGACAGGGGGAGTGCGCAGTTCTTC. The V call is TRBV5-1, the J call TRBJ2-1; 8 nucleotides align to TRBD1. The CDR3 has 13 amino acids. Germline V gene sequence: CDR1 SGHRS, CDR2 YFSETQ. Trimming cost V 0 bases and J 12 bases; bases outside gene matches: 5.

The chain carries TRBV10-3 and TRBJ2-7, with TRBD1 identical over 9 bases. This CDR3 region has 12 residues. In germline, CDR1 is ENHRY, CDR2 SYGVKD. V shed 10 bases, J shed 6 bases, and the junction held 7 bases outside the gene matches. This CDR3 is CATRTGESEQYF. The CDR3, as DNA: TGTGCCACCCGGACAGGGGAAAGCGAGCAGTACTTC.

The CDR3 loop is CASSLLTGPNEKLFF. CDR3 nucleotides: TGTGCCAGCAGCTTATTGACAGGGCCTAATGAAAAACTGTTTTTT. This chain connects TRBV7-9 to TRBJ1-4, with TRBD1 matching over 7 bases. This CDR3 is 15 amino acids long. The J segment lost 3 bases and the V segment lost 2 bases, leaving 3 bases of the junction unmatched. Per germline, CDR1 SEHNR and CDR2 FQNEAQ (reference sequence).

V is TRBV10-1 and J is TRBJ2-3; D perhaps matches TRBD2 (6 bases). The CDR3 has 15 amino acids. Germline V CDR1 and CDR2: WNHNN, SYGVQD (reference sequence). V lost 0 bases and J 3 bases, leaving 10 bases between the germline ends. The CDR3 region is CASSESGGWTDTQYF. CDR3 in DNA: TGCGCCAGCAGTGAGTCGGGGGGATGGACAGATACGCAGTATTTT.

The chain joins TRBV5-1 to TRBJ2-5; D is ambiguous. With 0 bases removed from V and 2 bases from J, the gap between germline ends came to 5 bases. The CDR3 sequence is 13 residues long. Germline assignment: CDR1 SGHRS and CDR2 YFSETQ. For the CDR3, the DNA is TGCGCCAGCAGCTTGGCGCAGCAAGAGACCCAGTACTTC. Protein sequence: CASSLAQQETQYF.

CDR3 sequence (DNA): TGTGCCAGCAGCTCAGGGGAGGCTCTCGGGGAGCTGTTTTTT. This sequence encodes CASSSGEALGELFF. V gene TRBV7-6 combines with J gene TRBJ2-2, with D possibly called TRBD1 or TRBD2 (6 bases each). The CDR3 extends over 14 amino acids. The V end lost 4 bases, the J end lost 7 bases, and 13 bases lay between the germline ends. The germline V gene encodes CDR1 SGHVS and CDR2 FNYEAQ.

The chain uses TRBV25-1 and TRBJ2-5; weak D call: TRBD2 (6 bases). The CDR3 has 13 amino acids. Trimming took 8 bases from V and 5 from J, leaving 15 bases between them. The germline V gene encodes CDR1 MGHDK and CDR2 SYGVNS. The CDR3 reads CASEGRWGETQYF. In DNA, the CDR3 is TGTGCCAGCGAGGGGAGGTGGGGGGAGACCCAGTACTTC. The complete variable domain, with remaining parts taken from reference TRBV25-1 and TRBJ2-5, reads EADIYQTPRYLVIGTGKKITLECSQTMGHDKMYWYQQDPGMELHLIHYSYGVNSTEKGDLSSESTVSRIRTEHFPLTLESARPSHTSQYLCASEGRWGETQYFGPGTRLLVL.

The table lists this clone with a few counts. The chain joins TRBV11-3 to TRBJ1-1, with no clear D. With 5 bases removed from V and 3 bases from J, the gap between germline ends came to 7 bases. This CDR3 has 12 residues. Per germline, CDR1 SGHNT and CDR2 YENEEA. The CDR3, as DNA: TGTGCCAGCAGCGTAGGGTACACTGAAGCTTTCTTT. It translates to CASSVGYTEAFF.

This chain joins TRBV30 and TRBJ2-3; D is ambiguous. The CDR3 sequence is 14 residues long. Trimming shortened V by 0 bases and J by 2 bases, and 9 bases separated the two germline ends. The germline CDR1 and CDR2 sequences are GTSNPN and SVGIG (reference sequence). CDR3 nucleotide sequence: TGTGCCTGGAGTGTAAGAGGTTACACAGATACGCAGTATTTT. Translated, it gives CAWSVRGYTDTQYF. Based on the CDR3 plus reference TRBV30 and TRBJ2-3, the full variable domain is SQTIHQWPATLVQPVGSPLSLECTVEGTSNPNLYWYRQAAGRGLQLLFYSVGIGQISSEVPQNLSASRPQDRQFILSSKKLLLSDSGFYLCAWSVRGYTDTQYFGPGTRLTVL.